This passage covers 17 T cell receptor beta chains from one sample sequenced in a study of blood T cell repertoires in COVID-19. This table comes from immunoSEQ multiplex PCR, and its TCRdb copy is limited to in-frame clones, with some not included. The table lists over 250,000 clones, approximately 85% of them singletons. The specimen was PBMCs or T cells enriched from blood (not recorded which). The origin of the receptors is a woman aged 30 to 39 who had recovered from COVID-19.

The chain has TRBV7-2 and TRBJ2-5; 7 bases line up with TRBD2. This CDR3 region has 16 residues. V shed 3 bases and J 3 bases; nucleotides not matched to a gene: 10. The germline CDR1 and CDR2 sequences are SGHTA and FQGNSA. CDR3: CASSLNNAGTKETQYF. CDR3 sequence (DNA): TGTGCCAGCAGCTTGAACAATGCGGGGACTAAAGAGACCCAGTACTTC.

In its sample, this clone was seen once. The chain combines TRBV11-3 with TRBJ1-1; D is uncertain. The V gene lost 1 base and the J gene lost 1 base, with 7 bases spanning the gap. The germline gives CDR1 SGHNT, CDR2 YENEEA. This CDR3 region has 14 residues. The CDR3 DNA follows: TGTGCCAGCAGCTTAGGGTCAGGGAACACTGAAGCTTTCTTT. Its translation is CASSLGSGNTEAFF.

The chain joins TRBV3-1 (or the pseudogene TRBV3-2) to TRBJ2-3; 14 bases are a match to TRBD2. CDR3 size: 19 residues. The germline V gene encodes CDR1 LGHDT and CDR2 YNNKEL (reference sequence). Trimming cost V 1 base and J 6 bases; bases outside gene matches: 12. Here the CDR3 DNA reads TGTGCCAGCAGCCAAGTTGAAAGGGTGACTAGCGGGGGGGCGGATACGCAGTATTTT. As protein: CASSQVERVTSGGADTQYF.

This clone was observed a handful of times. This chain connects TRBV4-1 to TRBJ2-7; 9 nucleotides line up with TRBD1. CDR3 size: 19 residues. V lost 0 bases and J lost 3; bases outside the gene matches: 15. Germline V lookup: CDR1 MGHRA, CDR2 YSYEKL. This CDR3 is CASSQDPLQFKTGGYEQYF. The CDR3, as DNA: TGCGCCAGCAGCCAAGATCCGCTTCAATTTAAGACAGGGGGCTACGAGCAGTACTTC.

This clone appeared once. The gene calls are TRBV6-5 and TRBJ2-2; D is unclear. Looked up from germline, CDR1 is MNHEY and CDR2 is SVGAGI. V shed 4 bases and J shed 0 bases, with 3 bases lying between them. This CDR3 is 13 amino acids long. CDR3 DNA: TGTGCCAGCAGTTCCTCGAACACCGGGGAGCTGTTTTTT. It encodes CASSSSNTGELFF.

This chain connects TRBV3-1 (or the pseudogene TRBV3-2) to TRBJ2-3, with D unclear. V dropped 1 base and J dropped 0 bases, with 14 bases sitting between them. Germline CDR1 and CDR2: LGHDT and YNNKEL (reference sequence). This CDR3 comprises 17 residues. CDR3 DNA: TGTGCCAGCAGCCAAGTTTTTGGGCTTGCTAGCACAGATACGCAGTATTTT. Its translation is CASSQVFGLASTDTQYF.

This chain uses TRBV28 with TRBJ1-4; no reliable D call. Germline assignment: CDR1 MDHEN and CDR2 SYDVKM. The CDR3 totals 14 residues. V lost 3 bases, J lost 5 bases, and 10 bases lay in between. Here the CDR3 reads CASSLMSGNEKLFF. The CDR3 nucleotides read TGTGCCAGCAGTTTGATGTCGGGGAATGAAAAACTGTTTTTT.

The V call is TRBV7-6, the J call TRBJ2-7; TRBD2 aligns across 8 bases. The CDR3 contains 16 residues. With 5 bases clipped from V and 2 bases from J, the junction kept 11 bases outside the gene matches. Germline values: CDR1 SGHVS, CDR2 FNYEAQ. CDR3 sequence reads: CASSQEGLGTPYEQYF. The CDR3 DNA follows: TGTGCCAGCAGCCAGGAGGGACTAGGGACTCCCTACGAGCAGTACTTC.

The V and J genes are TRBV7-2 and TRBJ2-7, with D tentatively TRBD2 (6 bases). CDR1 and CDR2 from the germline V gene are SGHTA and FQGNSA. CDR3 length: 13 amino acids. V lost 5 bases, J lost 2 bases, and 10 bases lay in between. The CDR3: CASSRDFAYEQYF. As DNA, the CDR3 is TGTGCCAGCAGCCGGGACTTTGCCTACGAGCAGTACTTC.

This chain connects TRBV18 to TRBJ1-3, with 7 bases lining up with TRBD1. J lost 0 bases, V lost 6 bases, and 5 bases had no gene match. Germline lookup yields CDR1 KGHSH and CDR2 LQKENI. The CDR3 contains 15 residues. The CDR3 DNA is TGTGCCAGCTCTTTTACAGGGGTCTCTGGAAACACCATATATTTT. It is translated as CASSFTGVSGNTIYF.

The V call is TRBV28, the J call TRBJ1-3; the D gene is possibly TRBD1 (6 bases). The CDR3 runs 16 residues. V was clipped by 3 bases and J by 1 base, with 13 bases between them. Germline V gene data show CDR1 as MDHEN and CDR2 as SYDVKM. The CDR3 DNA reads as TGTGCCAGCAGTTTCCAGGGGACCCAATCTGGAAACACCATATATTTT. Protein product: CASSFQGTQSGNTIYF.

V gene TRBV7-8 combines with J gene TRBJ1-6; D unclear. This CDR3 is 15 amino acids long. Trimming took off 1 base at V and 4 bases at J, with 8 bases between the two ends. Per the germline V gene, CDR1 is SGHVS and CDR2 is FQNEAQ. The CDR3 loop is CASSLVREYNSPLHF. As DNA, the CDR3 is TGTGCCAGCAGCTTAGTACGGGAGTATAATTCACCCCTCCACTTT.

This clone was found a few times. This chain joins TRBV6-6 and TRBJ2-3, with 10 bases fitting TRBD1. Germline V lookup: CDR1 MNHNY, CDR2 SVGAGI (reference sequence). The CDR3 length is 16 residues. Unmatched junction bases numbered 9, after V lost 7 bases and J lost 2 bases. The CDR3 loop is CASTRRDRGTTDTQYF. CDR3 nucleotide sequence: TGTGCCAGCACCAGACGGGACAGGGGAACCACAGATACGCAGTATTTT.

This clone appeared a single time. The chain links TRBV6-5 to TRBJ1-1; D possibly corresponds to TRBD1 (5 bases). V shed 2 bases and J shed 4 bases, with 14 bases lying between them. From germline, CDR1 is MNHEY and CDR2 SVGAGI. The CDR3 loop spans 15 amino acids. CDR3 residues: CASSYGGVWSTEAFF. CDR3 DNA sequence: TGTGCCAGCAGTTACGGGGGGGTTTGGAGCACTGAAGCTTTCTTT.

This chain connects TRBV28 to TRBJ2-1; possibly TRBD2 for D (6 bases). With 4 bases removed from V and 5 bases from J, the gap between germline ends came to 18 bases. CDR1 and CDR2 from the germline V gene are MDHEN and SYDVKM. This CDR3 spans 16 amino acids. In nucleotides, the CDR3 is TGTGCCAGCAGTTCCCTTGTGAGCGGGTATAACAATGAGCAGTTCTTC. Translated: CASSSLVSGYNNEQFF.

The rearrangement links TRBV19 to TRBJ1-5, with TRBD1 matching over 7 bases. V shed 5 bases, J shed 3 bases, and the junction held 7 bases outside the gene matches. The germline V gene has CDR1 LNHDA and CDR2 SQIVND (reference sequence). The CDR3 is 15 residues long. This CDR3 reads CASSFGTAFNQPQHF. Here the CDR3 DNA reads TGTGCCAGTAGTTTCGGGACAGCCTTCAATCAGCCCCAGCATTTT.

The CDR3 loop reads CASSRGLSYEQYF. The CDR3 DNA follows: TGTGCCAGCTCACGGGGGCTTTCGTACGAGCAGTACTTC. The rearrangement joins TRBV18 to TRBJ2-7; tentative D call: TRBD1 (6 bases). Trimming stripped 4 bases from V and 4 bases from J, with 11 bases between. CDR3 length equals 13 residues. Germline-derived CDR1 and CDR2 are KGHSH and LQKENI.